What follows describes a single T cell receptor beta chain. This CDR3 spans 21 amino acids. The germline V gene encodes CDR1 SEHNR and CDR2 FQNEAQ (reference sequence). J gave up 3 bases and V 5 bases, and 22 bases lay outside the gene matches. These data come from a study of blood T cell repertoires in COVID-19. About the study: Sample material is recorded as cDNA or gDNA derived from T cells, B-cell-depleted T cells, or PBMCs.

Original analysis: Scientists estimated how many nucleated cells there were by amplifying reference gene primers. The method was immunoSEQ multiplex PCR; TCRdb's version includes in-frame clones alone and lacks a portion of them. V and J calls and clone size are as listed in that table; D and trimming were resolved from the DNA. This table has approximately 460,000 clones, 89% appearing once. Patients at the Seattle site were enrolled during active infection and followed longitudinally. V gene TRBV7-9 combines with J gene TRBJ1-5, with 10 bases aligning to TRBD1. The TCR sequence derives from a man between 18 and 29 years old with COVID-19, enrolled during active disease. The sequenced sample was peripheral blood. Here the CDR3 DNA reads TGTGCCAGCAGCAAGAGGCCGCCGGGACAGGGGATCGGGGTTATCAATCAGCCCCAGCATTTT. Translated: CASSKRPPGQGIGVINQPQHF.